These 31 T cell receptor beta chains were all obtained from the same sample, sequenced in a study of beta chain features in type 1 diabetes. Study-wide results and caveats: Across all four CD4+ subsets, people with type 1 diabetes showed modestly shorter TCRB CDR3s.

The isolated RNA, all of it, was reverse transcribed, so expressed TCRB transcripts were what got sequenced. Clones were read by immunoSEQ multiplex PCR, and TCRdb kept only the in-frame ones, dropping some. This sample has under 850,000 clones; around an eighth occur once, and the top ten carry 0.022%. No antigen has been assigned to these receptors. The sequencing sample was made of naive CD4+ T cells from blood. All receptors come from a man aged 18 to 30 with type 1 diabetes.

CDR3 sequence reads: CASSKRTSAAYNEQFF. Written as DNA, the CDR3 is TGTGCCAGCAGTAAACGAACTAGCGCAGCCTACAATGAGCAGTTCTTC. The chain joins TRBV6-7 to TRBJ2-1, with 7 bases matching TRBD2. TRBV6-7 is marked as an open reading frame, function uncertain. CDR3 size: 16 residues. V was clipped by 5 bases and J by 2 bases; unmatched bases: 9.

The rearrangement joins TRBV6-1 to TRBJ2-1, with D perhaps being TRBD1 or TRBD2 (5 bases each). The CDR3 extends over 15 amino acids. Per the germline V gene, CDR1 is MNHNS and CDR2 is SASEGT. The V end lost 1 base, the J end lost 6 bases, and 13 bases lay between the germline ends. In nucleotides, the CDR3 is TGTGCCAGCAGTGAAGTTACGGGGCATAGCAATGAGCAGTTCTTC. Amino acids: CASSEVTGHSNEQFF.

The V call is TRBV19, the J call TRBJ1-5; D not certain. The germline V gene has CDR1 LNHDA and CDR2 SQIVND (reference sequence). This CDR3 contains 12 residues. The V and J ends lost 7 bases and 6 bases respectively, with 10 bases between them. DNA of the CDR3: TGTGCCAGTACCCGCGAGGGTCAGCCCCAGCATTTT. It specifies CASTREGQPQHF.

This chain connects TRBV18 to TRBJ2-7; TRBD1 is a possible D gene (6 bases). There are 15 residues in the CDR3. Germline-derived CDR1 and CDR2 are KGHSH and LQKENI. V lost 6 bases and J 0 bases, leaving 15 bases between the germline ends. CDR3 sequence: CASSDLMDSSYEQYF. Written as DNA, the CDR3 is TGTGCCAGCTCTGATCTTATGGACAGCTCCTACGAGCAGTACTTC. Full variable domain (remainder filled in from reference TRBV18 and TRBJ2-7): NAGVMQNPRHLVRRRGQEARLRCSPMKGHSHVYWYRQLPEEGLKFMVYLQKENIIDESGMPKERFSAEFPKEGPSILRIQQVVRGDSAAYFCASSDLMDSSYEQYFGPGTRLTVT.

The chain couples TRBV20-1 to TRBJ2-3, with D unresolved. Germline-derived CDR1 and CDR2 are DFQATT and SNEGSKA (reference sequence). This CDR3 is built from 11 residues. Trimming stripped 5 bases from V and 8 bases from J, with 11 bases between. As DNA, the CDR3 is TGCAGTGCTCCCCCCACGGGTACGCAGTATTTT. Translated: CSAPPTGTQYF.

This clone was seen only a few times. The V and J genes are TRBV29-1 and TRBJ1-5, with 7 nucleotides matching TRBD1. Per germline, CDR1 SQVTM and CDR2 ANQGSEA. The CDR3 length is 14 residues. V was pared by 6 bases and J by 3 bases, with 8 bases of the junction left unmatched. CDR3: CSVAQGTFNQPQHF. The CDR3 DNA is TGCAGCGTCGCACAGGGGACGTTCAATCAGCCCCAGCATTTT.

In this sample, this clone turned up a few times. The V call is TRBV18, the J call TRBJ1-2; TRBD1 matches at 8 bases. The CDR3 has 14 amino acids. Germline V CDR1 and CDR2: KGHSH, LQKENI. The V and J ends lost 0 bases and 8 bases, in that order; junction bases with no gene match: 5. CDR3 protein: CASSPPRTGYGYTF. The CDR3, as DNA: TGTGCCAGCTCACCACCCCGGACAGGGTACGGCTACACCTTC.

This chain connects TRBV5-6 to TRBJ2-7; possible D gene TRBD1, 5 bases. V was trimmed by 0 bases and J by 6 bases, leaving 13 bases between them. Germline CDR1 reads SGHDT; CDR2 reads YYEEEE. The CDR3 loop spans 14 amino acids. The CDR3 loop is CASSLVQGWSEQYF. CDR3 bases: TGTGCCAGCAGCTTGGTCCAGGGATGGAGCGAGCAGTACTTC.

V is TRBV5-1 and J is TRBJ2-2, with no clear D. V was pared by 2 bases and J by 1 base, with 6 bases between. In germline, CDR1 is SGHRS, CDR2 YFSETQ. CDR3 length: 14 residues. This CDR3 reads CASSFGENTGELFF. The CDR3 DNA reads TGCGCCAGCAGCTTCGGAGAGAACACCGGGGAGCTGTTTTTT.

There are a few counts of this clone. The CDR3 loop reads CAWTTGDGQPQHF. For the CDR3, the DNA is TGTGCCTGGACTACAGGGGATGGGCAGCCCCAGCATTTT. The genes are TRBV30 and TRBJ1-5, with 7 positions matching TRBD1. The CDR3 sequence is 13 residues long. Germline trimming cut 4 bases from V and 7 bases from J; bases unmatched to any gene: 7. From germline, CDR1 is GTSNPN and CDR2 SVGIG (reference sequence).

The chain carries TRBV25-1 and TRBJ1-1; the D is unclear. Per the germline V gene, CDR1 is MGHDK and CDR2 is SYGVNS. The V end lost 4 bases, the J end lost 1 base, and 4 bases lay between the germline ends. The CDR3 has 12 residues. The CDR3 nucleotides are TGTGCCAGCAGTGGCTGGAACACTGAAGCTTTCTTT. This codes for CASSGWNTEAFF.

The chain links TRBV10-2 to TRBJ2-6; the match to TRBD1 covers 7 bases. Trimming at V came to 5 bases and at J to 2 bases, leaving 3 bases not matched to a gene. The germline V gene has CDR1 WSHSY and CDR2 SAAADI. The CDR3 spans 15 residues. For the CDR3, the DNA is TGCGCCAGCAGTACCGACAGGGCTGGGGCCAACGTCCTGACTTTC. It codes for CASSTDRAGANVLTF.

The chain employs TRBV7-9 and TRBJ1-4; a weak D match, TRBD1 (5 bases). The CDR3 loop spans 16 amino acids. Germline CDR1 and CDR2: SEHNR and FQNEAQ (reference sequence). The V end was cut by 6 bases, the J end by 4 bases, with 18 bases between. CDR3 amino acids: CASSWGATAYNEKLFF. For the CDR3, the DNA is TGTGCCAGCAGTTGGGGAGCGACAGCATATAATGAAAAACTGTTTTTT.

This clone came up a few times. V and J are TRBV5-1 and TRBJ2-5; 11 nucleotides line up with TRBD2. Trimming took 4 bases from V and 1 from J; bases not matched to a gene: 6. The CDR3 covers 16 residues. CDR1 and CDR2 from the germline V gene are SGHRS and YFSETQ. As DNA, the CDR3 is TGCGCCAGCAGCCGGCGACTAGCGGGGCTCCAAGAGACCCAGTACTTC. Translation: CASSRRLAGLQETQYF.

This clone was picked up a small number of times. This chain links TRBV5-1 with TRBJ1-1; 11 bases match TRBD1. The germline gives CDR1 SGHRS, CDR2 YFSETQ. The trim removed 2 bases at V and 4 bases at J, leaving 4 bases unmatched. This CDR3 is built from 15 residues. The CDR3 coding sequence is TGCGCCAGCAGCTTAAGTGGGACAGGGGGCACTGAAGCTTTCTTT. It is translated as CASSLSGTGGTEAFF.

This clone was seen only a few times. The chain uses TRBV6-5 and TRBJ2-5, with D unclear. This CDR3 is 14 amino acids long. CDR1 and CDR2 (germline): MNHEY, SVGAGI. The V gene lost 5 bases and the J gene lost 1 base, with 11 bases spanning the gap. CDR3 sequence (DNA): TGTGCCAGCAGTATTCAGTCCCCCCAAGAGACCCAGTACTTC. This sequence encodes CASSIQSPQETQYF.

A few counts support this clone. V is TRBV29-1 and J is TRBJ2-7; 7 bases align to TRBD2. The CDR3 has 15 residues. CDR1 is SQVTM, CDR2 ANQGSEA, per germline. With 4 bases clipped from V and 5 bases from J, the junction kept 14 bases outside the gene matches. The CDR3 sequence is CSVGGGSGRAHEQYF. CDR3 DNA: TGCAGCGTTGGGGGCGGATCAGGGAGGGCCCACGAGCAGTACTTC.

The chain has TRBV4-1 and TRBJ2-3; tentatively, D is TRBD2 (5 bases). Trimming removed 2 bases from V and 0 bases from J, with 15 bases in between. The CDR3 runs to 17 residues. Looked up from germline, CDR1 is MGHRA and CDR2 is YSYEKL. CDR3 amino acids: CASSQTVIRGSTDTQYF. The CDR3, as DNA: TGCGCCAGCAGCCAAACCGTTATTCGGGGTAGCACAGATACGCAGTATTTT.

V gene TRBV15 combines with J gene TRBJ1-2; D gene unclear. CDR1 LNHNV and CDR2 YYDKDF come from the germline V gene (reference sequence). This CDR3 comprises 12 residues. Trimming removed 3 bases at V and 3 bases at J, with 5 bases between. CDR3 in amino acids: CATSSPYYGYTF. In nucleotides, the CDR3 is TGTGCCACCAGCAGTCCCTACTATGGCTACACCTTC.

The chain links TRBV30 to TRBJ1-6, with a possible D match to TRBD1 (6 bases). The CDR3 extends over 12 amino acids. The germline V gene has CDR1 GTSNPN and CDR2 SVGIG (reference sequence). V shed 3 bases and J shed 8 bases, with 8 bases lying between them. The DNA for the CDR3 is TGTGCCTGGAGGGACAGAGATTCACCCCTCCACTTT. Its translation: CAWRDRDSPLHF.

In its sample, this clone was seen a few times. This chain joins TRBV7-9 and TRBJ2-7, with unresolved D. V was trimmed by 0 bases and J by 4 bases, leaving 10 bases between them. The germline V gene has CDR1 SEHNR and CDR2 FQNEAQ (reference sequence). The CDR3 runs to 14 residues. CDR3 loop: CASSLARGSYEQYF. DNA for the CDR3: TGTGCCAGCAGCTTAGCGCGTGGCAGTTACGAGCAGTACTTC. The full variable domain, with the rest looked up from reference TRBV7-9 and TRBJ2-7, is DTGVSQNPRHKITKRGQNVTFRCDPISEHNRLYWYRQTLGQGPEFLTYFQNEAQLEKSRLLSDRFSAERPKGSFSTLEIQRTEQGDSAMYLCASSLARGSYEQYFGPGTRLTVT.

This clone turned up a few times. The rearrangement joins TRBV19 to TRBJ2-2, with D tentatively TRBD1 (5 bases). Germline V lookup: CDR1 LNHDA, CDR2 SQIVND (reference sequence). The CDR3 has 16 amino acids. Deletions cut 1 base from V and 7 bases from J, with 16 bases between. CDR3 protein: CASSIGPRERDGELFF. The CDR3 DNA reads TGTGCCAGTAGTATAGGGCCCAGGGAAAGGGACGGGGAGCTGTTTTTT.

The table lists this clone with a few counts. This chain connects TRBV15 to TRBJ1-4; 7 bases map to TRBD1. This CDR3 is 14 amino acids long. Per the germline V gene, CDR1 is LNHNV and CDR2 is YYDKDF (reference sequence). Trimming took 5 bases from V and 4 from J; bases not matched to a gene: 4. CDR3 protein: CATSGDRSNEKLFF. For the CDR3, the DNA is TGTGCCACCAGCGGGGACAGAAGTAATGAAAAACTGTTTTTT.

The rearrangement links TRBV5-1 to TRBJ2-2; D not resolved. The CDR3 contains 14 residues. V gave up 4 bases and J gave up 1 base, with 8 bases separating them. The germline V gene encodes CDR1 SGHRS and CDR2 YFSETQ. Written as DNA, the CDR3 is TGCGCCAGCAGCCCCAGGAGGAACACCGGGGAGCTGTTTTTT. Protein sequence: CASSPRRNTGELFF.

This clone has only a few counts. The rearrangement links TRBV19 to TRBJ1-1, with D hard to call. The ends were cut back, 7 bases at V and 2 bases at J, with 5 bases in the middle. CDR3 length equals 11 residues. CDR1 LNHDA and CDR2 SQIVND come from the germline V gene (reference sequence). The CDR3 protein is CASNDNTEAFF. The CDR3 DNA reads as TGTGCCAGTAACGACAACACTGAAGCTTTCTTT. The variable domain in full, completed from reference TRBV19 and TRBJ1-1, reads DGGITQSPKYLFRKEGQNVTLSCEQNLNHDAMYWYRQDPGQGLRLIYYSQIVNDFQKGDIAEGYSVSREKKESFPLTVTSAQKNPTAFYLCASNDNTEAFFGQGTRLTVV.

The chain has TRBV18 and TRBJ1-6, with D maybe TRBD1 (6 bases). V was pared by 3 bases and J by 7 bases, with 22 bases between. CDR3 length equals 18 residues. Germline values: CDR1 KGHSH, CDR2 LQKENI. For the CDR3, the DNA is TGTGCCAGCTCACCCAGCCCCACAGGGTTGGGCTCGAATTCACCCCTCCACTTT. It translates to CASSPSPTGLGSNSPLHF.

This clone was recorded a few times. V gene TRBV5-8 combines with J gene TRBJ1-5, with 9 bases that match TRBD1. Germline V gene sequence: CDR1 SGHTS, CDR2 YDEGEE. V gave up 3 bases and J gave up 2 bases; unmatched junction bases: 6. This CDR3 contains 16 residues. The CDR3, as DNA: TGTGCCAGCAGCTGGACAGGGGATAGACGCAATCAGCCCCAGCATTTT. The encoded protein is CASSWTGDRRNQPQHF.

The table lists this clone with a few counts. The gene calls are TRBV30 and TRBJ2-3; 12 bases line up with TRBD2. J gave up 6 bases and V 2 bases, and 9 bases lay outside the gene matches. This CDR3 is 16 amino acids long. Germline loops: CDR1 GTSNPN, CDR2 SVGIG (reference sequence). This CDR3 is CAWSLGTSGLGDTQYF. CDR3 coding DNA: TGTGCCTGGAGTCTCGGGACTAGCGGGTTGGGCGATACGCAGTATTTT.

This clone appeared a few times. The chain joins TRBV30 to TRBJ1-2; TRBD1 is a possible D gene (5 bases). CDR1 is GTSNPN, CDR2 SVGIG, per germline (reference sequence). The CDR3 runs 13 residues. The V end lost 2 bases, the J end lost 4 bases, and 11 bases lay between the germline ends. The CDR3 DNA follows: TGTGCCTGGAGTTTAGCGGGGACCTATGGCTACACCTTC. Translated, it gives CAWSLAGTYGYTF. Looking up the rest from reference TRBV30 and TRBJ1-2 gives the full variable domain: SQTIHQWPATLVQPVGSPLSLECTVEGTSNPNLYWYRQAAGRGLQLLFYSVGIGQISSEVPQNLSASRPQDRQFILSSKKLLLSDSGFYLCAWSLAGTYGYTFGSGTRLTVV.

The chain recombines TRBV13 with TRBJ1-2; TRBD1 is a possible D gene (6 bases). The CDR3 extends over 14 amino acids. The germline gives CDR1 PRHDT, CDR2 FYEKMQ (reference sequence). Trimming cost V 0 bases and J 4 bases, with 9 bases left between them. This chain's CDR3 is CASSLGPGAYGYTF. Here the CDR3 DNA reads TGTGCCAGCAGCTTAGGGCCAGGGGCCTATGGCTACACCTTC. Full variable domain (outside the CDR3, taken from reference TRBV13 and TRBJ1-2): AAGVIQSPRHLIKEKRETATLKCYPIPRHDTVYWYQQGPGQDPQFLISFYEKMQSDKGSIPDRFSAQQFSDYHSELNMSSLELGDSALYFCASSLGPGAYGYTFGSGTRLTVV.

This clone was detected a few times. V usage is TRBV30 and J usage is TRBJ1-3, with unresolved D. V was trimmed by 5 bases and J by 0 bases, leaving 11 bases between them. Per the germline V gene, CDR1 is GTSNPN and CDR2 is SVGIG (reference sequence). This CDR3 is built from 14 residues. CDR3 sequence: CAWGPRASGNTIYF. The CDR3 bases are TGTGCCTGGGGGCCTCGGGCCTCTGGAAACACCATATATTTT.